There are many counts of the clone carrying this TCR beta chain. The antigen remains unidentified. Quantitative 5'-RACE with molecular barcodes generated TCR beta libraries. TCRdb re-derived calls from the 5' RACE reads in MiXCR, one entry per CDR3 protein. The data contain 200,000 to 250,000 distinct CDR3 sequences, 10% to 13% of them singletons. The CDR3 spans 13 residues. Between the trimmed V and J ends, which lost 5 bases and 3 bases, there was a span of 11 bases. Germline V gene data show CDR1 as MDHEN and CDR2 as SYDVKM. These data come from a study of CD8 T cells in ankylosing spondylitis. Study results and limitations: The clones that were linked to disease were reported to be significantly enriched in matched synovial fluid samples from ankylosing spondylitis patients.

V and J are TRBV28 and TRBJ2-7; D remains ambiguous. This TCR was recovered from a male donor with ankylosing spondylitis or in good health (not recorded which). The sequenced sample was blood, either unsorted or a sorted T cell fraction (not recorded which). CDR3: CASSRNRDYEQYF. In nucleotides, the CDR3 is TGTGCCAGCAGTCGAAACAGAGACTACGAGCAGTACTTC.